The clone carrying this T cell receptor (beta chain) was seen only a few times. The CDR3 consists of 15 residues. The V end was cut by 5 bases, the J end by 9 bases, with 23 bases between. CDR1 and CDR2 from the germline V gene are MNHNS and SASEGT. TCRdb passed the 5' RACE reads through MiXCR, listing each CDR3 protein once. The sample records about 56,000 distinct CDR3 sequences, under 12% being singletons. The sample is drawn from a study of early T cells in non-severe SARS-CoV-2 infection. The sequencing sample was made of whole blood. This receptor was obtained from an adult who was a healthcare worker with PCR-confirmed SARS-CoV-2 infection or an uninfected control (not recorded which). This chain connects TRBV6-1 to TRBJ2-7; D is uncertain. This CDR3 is CASSLRTDLLRGQYF. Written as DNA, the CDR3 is TGTGCCAGCAGTCTCCGGACGGATCTCCTACGAGGGCAGTACTTC.